This is a list of T cell receptor beta chains from one sample in a study of OX40 agonist ivuxolimab in advanced cancers. Produced via immunoSEQ multiplex PCR; TCRdb's table is partial and in-frame only. Of some 140,000 clones listed, roughly 91% are singletons. This specimen consisted of CD4+ or CD8+ T cells sorted from blood, obtained in a trial of the OX40 agonist ivuxolimab. The receptors were gathered from an adult with an advanced solid tumor such as melanoma, head and neck, liver or kidney cancer. Both conserved end residues are part of each CDR3. A D gene is named only where the DNA matches it firmly. Expanded clones are given a class, and other clones once, few, many or no size at all.

DNA	CDR3	size	D	V	J
TGTGCCAGCAGCTTAGCCACGGGGACCCAGTACTTC	CASSLATGTQYF	NA	NA	TRBV11-2	TRBJ2-5
TGTGCCAGCAGCAATCCTACAGGGGCAAGCAATCAGCCCCAGCATTTT	CASSNPTGASNQPQHF	NA	NA	TRBV21-1	TRBJ1-5
TGCGCCAGCAGCCAAGATTTAGTTTGGACAGGAAGTAACTATGGCTACACCTTC	CASSQDLVWTGSNYGYTF	NA	TRBD1	TRBV4-3	TRBJ1-2
TGTGCCACCAACGGGCGGTCTAGCACAGATACGCAGTATTTT	CATNGRSSTDTQYF	NA	NA	TRBV10-3	TRBJ2-3
TGTGCCAGCAGCCCGGGACAGGGGCCCTCCTACGAGCAGTACTTC	CASSPGQGPSYEQYF	once	TRBD1	TRBV11-3	TRBJ2-7
TGTGCCGCAGCCACAAGGAATTCACCCCTCCACTTT	CAAATRNSPLHF	few	NA	TRBV2	TRBJ1-6
TGTGCCAGCGCAGTAGCGAGCCTCCTAGATGGCTACACCTTC	CASAVASLLDGYTF	NA	NA	TRBV7-2	TRBJ1-2
TGTGCCAGCAGCCACGGACCGGGGACATCCAAAAACATTCAGTACTTC	CASSHGPGTSKNIQYF	NA	NA	TRBV7-9	TRBJ2-4
TGTGCCAGCAGCGCGACCCAGGGGAGTAATGAAAAACTGTTTTTT	CASSATQGSNEKLFF	NA	NA	TRBV9	TRBJ1-4
TGTGCCAGCAGCTCCGGAGGGACTAGTTATCCCCCCAATGAGCAGTTCTTC	CASSSGGTSYPPNEQFF	NA	TRBD2	TRBV11-3	TRBJ2-1
TGTGCCAGCAGCCAAGAGGGGCCCTACGAGCAGTACTTC	CASSQEGPYEQYF	NA	NA	TRBV14	TRBJ2-7
TGTGCCAGCAGCTCGGTTCTAGCAGATACGCAGTATTTT	CASSSVLADTQYF	NA	NA	TRBV5-6	TRBJ2-3
TGTGCCAGCAGTTCCACAACAGGGAAGGTCAACCCAAAAACAGAGACCCAGTACTTC	CASSSTTGKVNPKTETQYF	NA	NA	TRBV28	TRBJ2-5
TGCGCCAGCGCACAGGGGGGGAATGAGCAGTTCTTC	CASAQGGNEQFF	NA	NA	TRBV5-1	TRBJ2-1
TGTGCCAGTAGTATAGGGCAGACTCTAGCCAAAAACATTCAGTACTTC	CASSIGQTLAKNIQYF	NA	NA	TRBV19	TRBJ2-4
TGTGCCAGCAGTCGACAGGGATCAGCTAACTATGGCTACACCTTC	CASSRQGSANYGYTF	NA	TRBD1	TRBV25-1	TRBJ1-2
TGTGCCAGCAGCTTAGCGAATCCAGGAGCGGGCTACGAGCAGTACTTC	CASSLANPGAGYEQYF	once	NA	TRBV7-9	TRBJ2-7
TGTGCCAGCAGCCAAATGATAGGACTAGCGGGGACCTACGAGCAGTACTTC	CASSQMIGLAGTYEQYF	NA	TRBD2	TRBV4-2	TRBJ2-7
TGCGCCAGCAGCTTGGGCAGGGCGAACACCGGGGAGCTGTTTTTT	CASSLGRANTGELFF	NA	NA	TRBV5-1	TRBJ2-2
TGCGCCAGCAGCCCGAAGGGGGTCCCCAAAAACATTCAGTACTTC	CASSPKGVPKNIQYF	once	NA	TRBV5-1	TRBJ2-4
TGTGCCAGCAGCGTCCAGCCCCTGCGGCTTACAGATACGCAGTATTTT	CASSVQPLRLTDTQYF	NA	NA	TRBV9	TRBJ2-3
TGTGCCAGCAGTTACCTATCCGGGACTAACTATGGCTACACCTTC	CASSYLSGTNYGYTF	NA	NA	TRBV6-5	TRBJ1-2
TGCAGCGCGAGCCGGGAGTCCTACAATGAGCAGTTCTTC	CSASRESYNEQFF	NA	NA	TRBV29-1	TRBJ2-1
TGTGCCAGCAATCGGGGCCCTGGGGGTGTCAACTATGGCTACACCTTC	CASNRGPGGVNYGYTF	NA	NA	TRBV5-4	TRBJ1-2